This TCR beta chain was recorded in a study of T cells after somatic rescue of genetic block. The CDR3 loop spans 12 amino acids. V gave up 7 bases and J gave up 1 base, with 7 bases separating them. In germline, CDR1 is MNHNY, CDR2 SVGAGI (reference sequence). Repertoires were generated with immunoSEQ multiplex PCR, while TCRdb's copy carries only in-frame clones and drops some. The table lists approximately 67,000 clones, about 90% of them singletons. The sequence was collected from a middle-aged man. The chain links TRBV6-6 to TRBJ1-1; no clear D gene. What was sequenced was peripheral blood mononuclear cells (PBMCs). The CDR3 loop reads CASTGSNTEAFF. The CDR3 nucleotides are TGTGCCAGCACAGGTTCGAACACTGAAGCTTTCTTT.